This is a list of T cell receptor beta chains from one sample in a study of shared clonotypes between healthy human individuals. Libraries were prepared by immunoSEQ multiplex PCR; TCRdb keeps only in-frame clonotypes and omits some of them. Here the sample spans around 350,000 clones, about 70% being singletons. The specimen sequenced was memory CD4+ T cells sorted from blood. The source of these receptors is a man aged 30 to 45 in good health. The CDR3 runs from the conserved cysteine through the conserved F or W. The order of the fields is V gene, J gene, clone size, D gene, CDR3 DNA, CDR3 protein. A D gene is named only where the DNA matches it firmly. Not every row has a clone size; where given, it reads once, few, many or a size class.

V gene: TRBV29-1
J gene: TRBJ2-2
clone size: NA
D gene: NA
CDR3 DNA: TGCAGCGTTGATGTTCACGGCGGGGAGCTGTTTTTT
CDR3 protein: CSVDVHGGELFF

V gene: TRBV5-1
J gene: TRBJ2-2
clone size: NA
D gene: TRBD2
CDR3 DNA: TGCGCCAGCAGCTATACAACCGGGACTAGCTACACCGGGGAGCTGTTTTTT
CDR3 protein: CASSYTTGTSYTGELFF

V gene: TRBV7-8
J gene: TRBJ1-5
clone size: NA
D gene: NA
CDR3 DNA: TGTGCCAGCACCCAAAGGGAGGGATTGGATCAGCCCCAGCATTTT
CDR3 protein: CASTQREGLDQPQHF

V gene: TRBV28
J gene: TRBJ1-4
clone size: NA
D gene: NA
CDR3 DNA: TGTGCCAGCAGGGGGACTGTAGATAATGAAAAACTGTTTTTT
CDR3 protein: CASRGTVDNEKLFF

V gene: TRBV2
J gene: TRBJ1-2
clone size: NA
D gene: TRBD1
CDR3 DNA: TGTGCCAGCAGTATCACCGGGACAGGGGATGGCTACACCTTC
CDR3 protein: CASSITGTGDGYTF

V gene: TRBV6-1
J gene: TRBJ2-7
clone size: NA
D gene: TRBD1
CDR3 DNA: TGTGCCAGCAGTGGTCCTACCGACAGGGCTTTCTCCTACGAGCAGTACTTC
CDR3 protein: CASSGPTDRAFSYEQYF

V gene: TRBV7-8
J gene: TRBJ2-7
clone size: NA
D gene: NA
CDR3 DNA: TGTGCCAGCAGCCGCACCACTGTTGGGTACGAGCAGTACTTC
CDR3 protein: CASSRTTVGYEQYF

V gene: TRBV28
J gene: TRBJ1-5
clone size: NA
D gene: TRBD1
CDR3 DNA: TGTGCCAGCAGGCCTGACAGGGGGCGCGAAATGCAGCCCCAGCATTTT
CDR3 protein: CASRPDRGREMQPQHF

V gene: TRBV27
J gene: TRBJ2-7
clone size: NA
D gene: TRBD2
CDR3 DNA: TGTGCCAGCAGTTTGGGTCGGGAGGCCAAGTGGCGCGAGCAGTACTTC
CDR3 protein: CASSLGREAKWREQYF

V gene: TRBV27
J gene: TRBJ1-2
clone size: NA
D gene: NA
CDR3 DNA: TGTGCCAGCAGGGACACCTCTAACTATGGCTACACCTTC
CDR3 protein: CASRDTSNYGYTF

V gene: TRBV7-3
J gene: TRBJ2-5
clone size: NA
D gene: NA
CDR3 DNA: TGTGCCAGCAGACAAACTGGGGCGGACCAAGAGACCCAGTACTTC
CDR3 protein: CASRQTGADQETQYF

V gene: TRBV25-1
J gene: TRBJ1-6
clone size: few
D gene: NA
CDR3 DNA: TGTGCCAGCAGTGACAGTCACACTTCACCCCTCCACTTT
CDR3 protein: CASSDSHTSPLHF

V gene: TRBV4-3
J gene: TRBJ2-4
clone size: NA
D gene: TRBD1
CDR3 DNA: TGCGCCAGCAGCCAAGATTCAGGGGGCCAAAACATTCAGTACTTC
CDR3 protein: CASSQDSGGQNIQYF

V gene: TRBV7-2
J gene: TRBJ2-3
clone size: NA
D gene: NA
CDR3 DNA: TGTGCCAGCAGCTTTCACGGTCCAGATACGCAGTATTTT
CDR3 protein: CASSFHGPDTQYF

V gene: TRBV19
J gene: TRBJ2-1
clone size: few
D gene: TRBD1
CDR3 DNA: TGTGCCAGTAGGCTTTACAGGGGGAACTACAATGAGCAGTTCTTC
CDR3 protein: CASRLYRGNYNEQFF

V gene: TRBV27
J gene: TRBJ2-7
clone size: NA
D gene: NA
CDR3 DNA: TGTGCCAGCAGTAGGACCCCTTCCCGAGCCTACGAGCAGTACTTC
CDR3 protein: CASSRTPSRAYEQYF

V gene: TRBV29-1
J gene: TRBJ2-3
clone size: once
D gene: NA
CDR3 DNA: TGCAGCTCCCTAGGGATAGGAGGAGCTGGAACAGATACGCAGTATTTT
CDR3 protein: CSSLGIGGAGTDTQYF

V gene: TRBV4-1
J gene: TRBJ2-7
clone size: NA
D gene: TRBD1
CDR3 DNA: TGCGCCAGCAGCCAGGTGGACAGGGGGACCTACGAGCAGTACTTC
CDR3 protein: CASSQVDRGTYEQYF

V gene: TRBV28
J gene: TRBJ2-7
clone size: NA
D gene: NA
CDR3 DNA: TGTGCCAGCAGTCCCCTTTCAGGAAACTACGAGCAGTACTTC
CDR3 protein: CASSPLSGNYEQYF

V gene: TRBV23-1
J gene: TRBJ2-5
clone size: NA
D gene: NA
CDR3 DNA: TGCGCCAGCAGTCAATCCCGGACAGTAGAAGAGACCCAGTACTTC
CDR3 protein: CASSQSRTVEETQYF

V gene: TRBV30
J gene: TRBJ2-5
clone size: NA
D gene: NA
CDR3 DNA: TGTGCCTGGAGTTTAACAGAGACCCAGTACTTC
CDR3 protein: CAWSLTETQYF

V gene: TRBV5-5
J gene: TRBJ1-2
clone size: NA
D gene: TRBD1
CDR3 DNA: TGTGCCAGCAGCTTACGACAGGGTCTCTATGGCTACACCTTC
CDR3 protein: CASSLRQGLYGYTF

V gene: TRBV7-2
J gene: TRBJ2-7
clone size: few
D gene: NA
CDR3 DNA: TGTGCCAGCAGCTTAGTCCAGGGATATACCTACGAGCAGTACTTC
CDR3 protein: CASSLVQGYTYEQYF

V gene: TRBV29-1
J gene: TRBJ2-1
clone size: NA
D gene: TRBD1
CDR3 DNA: TGCAGCGGTAGACAGGGCAATGAGCAGTTCTTC
CDR3 protein: CSGRQGNEQFF

V gene: TRBV7-8
J gene: TRBJ2-4
clone size: NA
D gene: NA
CDR3 DNA: TGTGCCAGCAGCCGTAGCATGACTTTGGGCTCACTAGCCAAAAACATTCAGTACTTC
CDR3 protein: CASSRSMTLGSLAKNIQYF

V gene: TRBV19
J gene: TRBJ1-5
clone size: NA
D gene: NA
CDR3 DNA: TGTGCCAGTGAACTCCGGGGGGTCGGGAATCAGCCCCAGCATTTT
CDR3 protein: CASELRGVGNQPQHF

V gene: TRBV7-9
J gene: TRBJ2-2
clone size: many
D gene: NA
CDR3 DNA: TGTGCCAGCAGCGACCGGACCGGGGAGCTGTTTTTT
CDR3 protein: CASSDRTGELFF

V gene: TRBV14
J gene: TRBJ2-1
clone size: few
D gene: NA
CDR3 DNA: TGTGCCAGCAGCCGGACTGTGCTCAATGAGCAGTTCTTC
CDR3 protein: CASSRTVLNEQFF

V gene: TRBV18
J gene: TRBJ2-7
clone size: NA
D gene: NA
CDR3 DNA: TGTGCCAGCTCACCGGGCACTTACGAGCAGTACTTC
CDR3 protein: CASSPGTYEQYF

V gene: TRBV5-6
J gene: TRBJ1-1
clone size: NA
D gene: TRBD1
CDR3 DNA: TGTGCCAGCAGCTTGGGCCAGGGGGTAATCTTGAACACTGAAGCTTTCTTT
CDR3 protein: CASSLGQGVILNTEAFF

V gene: TRBV2
J gene: TRBJ1-2
clone size: NA
D gene: TRBD1
CDR3 DNA: TGTGCCAGCAGTGAAGGCCCGGACAGGGTTACGACTGGCTACACCTTC
CDR3 protein: CASSEGPDRVTTGYTF

V gene: TRBV4-1
J gene: TRBJ1-4
clone size: NA
D gene: NA
CDR3 DNA: TGCGCCAGCAGCCAAGCAGACATAGCAACTAATGAAAAACTGTTTTTT
CDR3 protein: CASSQADIATNEKLFF

V gene: TRBV5-1
J gene: TRBJ2-3
clone size: once
D gene: TRBD2
CDR3 DNA: TGCGCCAGCAGCCCGGGGACTACCCTTTTCTCAGATACGCAGTATTTT
CDR3 protein: CASSPGTTLFSDTQYF

V gene: TRBV6-5
J gene: TRBJ2-5
clone size: NA
D gene: TRBD1
CDR3 DNA: TGTGCCAGCTCTAAGACAGGGGGCGGAGAGACCCAGTACTTC
CDR3 protein: CASSKTGGGETQYF

V gene: TRBV6-1
J gene: TRBJ2-1
clone size: NA
D gene: TRBD2
CDR3 DNA: TGTGCCAGCAGTATAGCGGGCCAGTCCTACAATGAGCAGTTCTTC
CDR3 protein: CASSIAGQSYNEQFF

V gene: TRBV28
J gene: TRBJ1-2
clone size: NA
D gene: TRBD1
CDR3 DNA: TGTGCCAGCAGTTTATCAGGGGGCCTTGGCTACACCTTC
CDR3 protein: CASSLSGGLGYTF

V gene: TRBV6-1
J gene: TRBJ2-2
clone size: NA
D gene: NA
CDR3 DNA: TGTGCCAGCAGTGAGCTAGCGAACACCGGGGAGCTGTTTTTT
CDR3 protein: CASSELANTGELFF

V gene: TRBV6-1
J gene: TRBJ2-4
clone size: few
D gene: NA
CDR3 DNA: TGTGCCAGCAGTGAAGCGGGGGACGGCGGCAAAAACATTCAGTACTTC
CDR3 protein: CASSEAGDGGKNIQYF

V gene: TRBV18
J gene: TRBJ2-1
clone size: NA
D gene: TRBD2
CDR3 DNA: TGTGCCAGCTCAAGGGAGGGAAGCTCCTACAATGAGCAGTTCTTC
CDR3 protein: CASSREGSSYNEQFF

V gene: TRBV5-6
J gene: TRBJ2-3
clone size: NA
D gene: TRBD2
CDR3 DNA: TGTGCCAGCAGTCCTAGCGGGAGTGGTACAGATACGCAGTATTTT
CDR3 protein: CASSPSGSGTDTQYF

V gene: TRBV7-8
J gene: TRBJ2-7
clone size: NA
D gene: NA
CDR3 DNA: TGTGCCAGCCGAAGGGACCGAACCTACGAGCAGTACTTC
CDR3 protein: CASRRDRTYEQYF

V gene: TRBV2
J gene: TRBJ1-5
clone size: NA
D gene: NA
CDR3 DNA: TGTGCCAGCAGTGTCCGGCAGGGCAATCAGCCCCAGCATTTT
CDR3 protein: CASSVRQGNQPQHF

V gene: TRBV2
J gene: TRBJ2-7
clone size: few
D gene: NA
CDR3 DNA: TGTGCCAGCAGTGTTCTCAAGTACTACGAGCAGTACTTC
CDR3 protein: CASSVLKYYEQYF

V gene: TRBV5-1
J gene: TRBJ2-1
clone size: NA
D gene: TRBD2
CDR3 DNA: TGCGCCAGCAGCTTCAACGCGGGAGGGATTGACAATGAGCAGTTCTTC
CDR3 protein: CASSFNAGGIDNEQFF

V gene: TRBV27
J gene: TRBJ1-2
clone size: NA
D gene: TRBD1
CDR3 DNA: TGTGCCAGCAGATCGGGACAGGGTTACTATGGCTACACCTTC
CDR3 protein: CASRSGQGYYGYTF

V gene: TRBV7-8
J gene: TRBJ2-2
clone size: NA
D gene: NA
CDR3 DNA: TGTGCCAACCTACACCCGGCTAAGGGAACCGGGGAGCTGTTTTTT
CDR3 protein: CANLHPAKGTGELFF

V gene: TRBV7-9
J gene: TRBJ2-3
clone size: few
D gene: NA
CDR3 DNA: TGTGCCAGCAGTTCGACATCCTCCACAGATACGCAGTATTTT
CDR3 protein: CASSSTSSTDTQYF

V gene: TRBV19
J gene: TRBJ1-2
clone size: NA
D gene: TRBD1
CDR3 DNA: TGTGCCAGTAGTAACCGGGACAGGGGTCTCTATGGCTACACCTTC
CDR3 protein: CASSNRDRGLYGYTF

V gene: TRBV5-1
J gene: TRBJ2-5
clone size: NA
D gene: NA
CDR3 DNA: TGCGCCAGCAGCGAGGGACACGCTAAAGAGACCCAGTACTTC
CDR3 protein: CASSEGHAKETQYF

V gene: TRBV4-2
J gene: TRBJ2-3
clone size: few
D gene: TRBD1
CDR3 DNA: TGTGCCAGCAGCCAGGGACAGATCACAGATACGCAGTATTTT
CDR3 protein: CASSQGQITDTQYF